This TCR beta chain was captured in a study of T cells in Graves' hyperthyroidism and ophthalmopathy. Background on the study: Peripheral blood was acquired at first diagnosis, ahead of any therapy whatsoever.

Study-level findings and limits: Clonotypes that were expanded in thyroid above 0.001 mostly appeared in blood too.

Amplified regions were TCR beta CDR3 sequences from RNA transcripts. The HTBI set primed first-round TCR CDR3 RT-PCR. TCRdb itself ran the multiplex PCR reads through MiXCR, one entry per CDR3 protein. The sample lists around 240,000 distinct CDR3 sequences, roughly 14% occurring once. On this clonotype: The antigen remains undetermined.

With a duration under 2 months, the hyperthyroidism was newly diagnosed in patients aged 18 to 65. Before ophthalmopathy appeared, progressors gave blood at initial hyperthyroidism diagnosis. V lost 3 bases and J lost 2, with 11 bases in between. The CDR3 sequence is 14 residues long. Germline assignment: CDR1 SGHAT and CDR2 FQNNGV. The V call is TRBV11-2, the J call TRBJ2-7; D call uncertain. The sequence derives from a woman between 40 and 55 years old with Graves' hyperthyroidism that later progressed to Graves' ophthalmopathy. Sequences were obtained from blood. The CDR3 DNA follows: TGTGCCAGCAGCTTTAGTAGGAGTGCCTACGAGCAGTACTTC. Its translation: CASSFSRSAYEQYF.